Each of the 10 T cell receptor beta chains below was sequenced from the same sample in a study of cytomegalovirus exposure and HLA in healthy donors. 60 Vbeta and 13 Jbeta primers were used in PCR. The assay was immunoSEQ multiplex PCR, and TCRdb's table has in-frame clones only and misses some. The table shows some 140,000 clones, with approximately 10% occurring only once. The source material was PBMCs. These TCRs come from a woman in her 40s in good health and CMV-seropositive.

This clone came up a few times. V and J are TRBV5-1 and TRBJ1-1; 7 bases match TRBD1. This CDR3 is built from 14 residues. In germline, CDR1 is SGHRS, CDR2 YFSETQ. Trimming at V came to 0 bases and at J to 4 bases, leaving 3 bases not matched to a gene. The CDR3 region is CASSLVSGGTEAFF. Here the CDR3 DNA reads TGCGCCAGCAGCTTGGTATCAGGGGGCACTGAAGCTTTCTTT.

V is TRBV29-1 and J is TRBJ2-1; TRBD2 matches at 14 bases. In germline, CDR1 is SQVTM, CDR2 ANQGSEA. The CDR3 covers 14 residues. V was pared by 6 bases and J by 10 bases, with 8 bases of the junction left unmatched. The CDR3 bases are TGCAGCGTGGCCGGGACTAGCGGGGGAGGGGAGCAGTTCTTC. It translates to CSVAGTSGGGEQFF.

The chain links TRBV9 to TRBJ2-1; 7 nucleotides agree with TRBD1. The CDR3 has 13 amino acids. The germline CDR1 and CDR2 sequences are SGDLS and YYNGEE. With V trimmed by 0 bases and J by 15 bases, 9 bases remained unmatched. The CDR3 is CASSVGERGGLFF. The CDR3 nucleotides are TGTGCCAGCAGCGTAGGCGAAAGAGGGGGCTTGTTCTTC.

This clone appeared a few times. V is TRBV7-2 and J is TRBJ1-1, with unresolved D. V was trimmed by 8 bases and J by 2 bases, leaving 15 bases between them. The CDR3 contains 14 residues. Germline V CDR1 and CDR2: SGHTA, FQGNSA. The chain's CDR3 is CASALAGGNTEAFF. The CDR3 DNA sequence: TGTGCCAGCGCTTTGGCAGGTGGAAACACTGAAGCTTTCTTT.

The table lists this clone with a few counts. The CDR3 spells CASSLGRTGELFF. Here the CDR3 DNA reads TGTGCCAGCAGCTTAGGCCGGACCGGGGAGCTGTTTTTT. The rearrangement joins TRBV11-3 to TRBJ2-2; D unclear. The CDR3 spans 13 residues. Trimming took 1 base from V and 5 from J, leaving 5 bases between them. From germline, CDR1 is SGHNT and CDR2 YENEEA.

The gene calls are TRBV4-3 and TRBJ2-5, with 7 bases identical to TRBD1. V was pared by 4 bases and J by 5 bases, with 4 bases of the junction left unmatched. Germline CDR1 reads LGHNA; CDR2 reads YSLEER. The CDR3 covers 13 residues. The DNA for the CDR3 is TGCGCCAGCAGCCTAAACAGGGGTGAGACCCAGTACTTC. Translation: CASSLNRGETQYF.

The chain couples TRBV5-4 to TRBJ2-7; 10 bases match TRBD1. The CDR3 spans 15 residues. Germline V gene data show CDR1 as SGHNT and CDR2 as YYREEE (reference sequence). The V segment lost 4 bases and the J segment 5 bases; nucleotides outside the gene matches: 9. DNA for the CDR3: TGTGCCAGCAGCGCTCGGACAGGGGGGATTGACGAGCAGTACTTC. It codes for CASSARTGGIDEQYF.

This rearrangement joins TRBV19 to TRBJ2-5, with TRBD2 identical over 7 bases. The ends lost 6 bases at V and 5 bases at J; junction bases unmatched: 0. The CDR3 has 11 amino acids. Germline CDR1 reads LNHDA; CDR2 reads SQIVND (reference sequence). This CDR3 is CASRGGETQYF. CDR3 nucleotide sequence: TGTGCCAGTAGGGGGGGGGAGACCCAGTACTTC.

The V gene is TRBV28, the J gene TRBJ1-4; D possibly corresponds to TRBD1 (5 bases). The germline V and J ends were trimmed by 1 base and 8 bases, with 8 bases remaining between them. Germline V gives CDR1 MDHEN, CDR2 SYDVKM. This CDR3 has 13 amino acids. For the CDR3, the DNA is TGTGCCAGCAGTTTATACAGGCTGGAAAAACTGTTTTTT. Amino acids: CASSLYRLEKLFF.

The chain combines TRBV7-9 with TRBJ1-6; possible D gene TRBD1, 5 bases. With 5 bases removed from V and 8 bases from J, the gap between germline ends came to 13 bases. The CDR3 has 14 residues. Germline V gene data show CDR1 as SEHNR and CDR2 as FQNEAQ (reference sequence). The CDR3 is CASSIGPGDSPLHF. The CDR3 DNA sequence: TGTGCCAGCAGCATCGGTCCGGGGGATTCACCCCTCCACTTT.